Each of the 18 T cell receptor beta chains below was sequenced from the same sample in a study of T-cell reconstitution after alpha-beta-depleted transplantation in children. Preparation of the TCRbeta library used unique molecular identifiers. TCRdb used MiXCR to reprocess the PCR reads, holding one entry per CDR3 protein. The sample includes 55,000 to 90,000 distinct CDR3 sequences, approximately 4.4% seen only once; the top ten take around 18%. This specimen was PBMCs, mostly from graft donor cells, taken 180 days after TCRalphabeta/CD19-depleted stem cell transplant. All receptors come from a boy less than two years old who had a stem cell transplant for acute myeloid leukemia, so the T cells may come from the graft donor.

This clonotype was counted ten times or more. This chain connects TRBV6-5 to TRBJ1-5, with a tentative D call TRBD1 (5 bases). Germline V gene sequence: CDR1 MNHEY, CDR2 SVGAGI. Trimming removed 1 base from V and 6 bases from J, with 13 bases in between. CDR3 length: 15 amino acids. In DNA, the CDR3 is TGTGCCAGCAGTTACTGGGGCCGAGTAGGTCAGCCCCAGCATTTT. Translation gives CASSYWGRVGQPQHF.

This clonotype was seen at least ten times. The chain combines TRBV5-1 with TRBJ1-1; 9 bases are a match to TRBD1. The V gene's germline CDR1 is SGHRS and CDR2 YFSETQ. V dropped 4 bases and J dropped 11; count of bases not matched to a gene: 3. This CDR3 is 11 amino acids long. The CDR3 DNA reads TGCGCCAGCAGCAGCGGACAGGGGGCTTTCTTT. It specifies CASSSGQGAFF.

This clonotype was observed at least ten times. This sequence joins TRBV3-1 and TRBJ2-1; 7 nucleotides align to TRBD2. The germline V gene encodes CDR1 LGHDT and CDR2 YNNKEL (reference sequence). The CDR3 totals 15 residues. The V segment lost 0 bases and the J segment 4 bases; nucleotides outside the gene matches: 3. The CDR3 DNA follows: TGTGCCAGCAGCCAAGAGCCTAGCGGTTACAATGAGCAGTTCTTC. Amino acids: CASSQEPSGYNEQFF.

This clonotype was recorded at least ten times. This chain joins TRBV20-1 and TRBJ2-3, with D unresolved. Germline V gives CDR1 DFQATT, CDR2 SNEGSKA (reference sequence). V lost 5 bases and J lost 4, with 4 bases in between. This CDR3 has 10 amino acids. CDR3 DNA: TGCAGTGCTGTTCCAGATACGCAGTATTTT. Its translation is CSAVPDTQYF.

At least ten counts were recorded for this clonotype. The chain uses TRBV20-1 and TRBJ2-7; 8 nucleotides line up with TRBD2. This CDR3 has 14 amino acids. The germline V gene encodes CDR1 DFQATT and CDR2 SNEGSKA (reference sequence). V gave up 5 bases and J gave up 0 bases; unmatched junction bases: 6. In DNA form, the CDR3 reads TGCAGTGCTCAGCGGGGGAGCCTCTCCTACGAGCAGTACGTC. Translating gives CSAQRGSLSYEQYV.

The sample holds many counts of this clonotype. This chain joins TRBV6-5 and TRBJ2-7; 7 positions match TRBD1. The junction had 13 bases not matched to a gene; V was cut back by 0 bases and J by 11 bases. In germline, CDR1 is MNHEY, CDR2 SVGAGI. This CDR3 contains 15 residues. The chain's CDR3 is CASSYSIFRQGEKYF. The CDR3 DNA reads TGTGCCAGCAGTTACTCGATATTCCGGCAGGGGGAGAAGTACTTC.

This clonotype was found many times. V is TRBV5-1 and J is TRBJ2-5, with TRBD2 identical over 12 bases. This CDR3 comprises 16 residues. The germline V gene encodes CDR1 SGHRS and CDR2 YFSETQ. V lost 3 bases and J lost 1; bases outside the gene matches: 4. CDR3 in DNA: TGCGCCAGCAGCTCAGGACTAGCGGGGTTCCAAGAGACCCAGTACTTC. It codes for CASSSGLAGFQETQYF.

At least ten counts were recorded for this clonotype. V usage is TRBV20-1 and J usage is TRBJ2-3, with 7 bases aligning to TRBD1. The CDR3 length is 19 residues. V lost 3 bases to trimming and J lost 1 base; unmatched junction nucleotides: 19. Germline V gene sequence: CDR1 DFQATT, CDR2 SNEGSKA (reference sequence). CDR3 in amino acids: CSARGVFRDRPLRTDTQYF. DNA of the CDR3: TGCAGTGCTAGGGGTGTCTTCCGGGACAGACCACTTCGCACAGATACGCAGTATTTT.

The sample holds many counts of this clonotype. V is TRBV27 and J is TRBJ2-5; D possibly uses TRBD1 or TRBD2 (6 bases each). This CDR3 contains 18 residues. Germline V CDR1 and CDR2: MNHEY, SMNVEV (reference sequence). Deletions cut 0 bases from V and 2 bases from J, with 19 bases between. CDR3 protein: CASSLSRGRPGLQETQYF. CDR3 nucleotide sequence: TGTGCCAGCAGTTTATCGAGGGGGAGGCCGGGACTTCAAGAGACCCAGTACTTC.

The sample holds many counts of this clonotype. V and J are TRBV5-1 and TRBJ2-4; no clear D. The CDR3 runs 15 residues. CDR1 and CDR2 from the germline V gene are SGHRS and YFSETQ. The V and J ends lost 5 bases and 0 bases respectively, with 12 bases between them. CDR3 region: CASSHADLAKNIQYF. CDR3 nucleotides: TGCGCCAGCAGTCATGCCGACCTAGCCAAAAACATTCAGTACTTC.

At least ten counts were recorded for this clonotype. This chain joins TRBV6-5 and TRBJ2-3; TRBD2 matches at 9 bases. The V and J ends lost 1 base and 3 bases, in that order; junction bases with no gene match: 5. Germline CDR1 reads MNHEY; CDR2 reads SVGAGI. The CDR3 has 16 amino acids. The CDR3 loop is CASSYFSRGGTDTQYF. CDR3 DNA sequence: TGTGCCAGCAGTTACTTCTCGCGGGGGGGGACAGATACGCAGTATTTT.

The table lists this clonotype with many counts. V and J are TRBV5-1 and TRBJ2-1; 9 bases match TRBD2. V was pared by 2 bases and J by 8 bases, with 8 bases of the junction left unmatched. CDR3 length equals 15 residues. The germline V gene has CDR1 SGHRS and CDR2 YFSETQ. CDR3 in DNA: TGCGCCAGCAGCTTTGGCGGGGGGGCGGGAGATGAGCAGTTCTTC. This translates into CASSFGGGAGDEQFF.

This clonotype was detected ten times or more. The V gene is TRBV12-3 or TRBV12-4, the J gene TRBJ1-2; D is possibly TRBD1 (5 bases). Trimming cost V 4 bases and J 2 bases, with 11 bases left between them. CDR3 length: 14 residues. The CDR3 loop is CASSSSGKNYGYTF. For the CDR3, the DNA is TGTGCCAGCAGTTCTTCAGGGAAAAACTATGGCTACACCTTC.

The J gene is TRBJ2-1, the V gene TRBV19; 14 nucleotides line up with TRBD2. CDR1 is LNHDA and CDR2 is SQIVND in the germline V gene (reference sequence). CDR3 length: 16 residues. With V trimmed by 1 base and J by 7 bases, 3 bases remained unmatched. CDR3 coding DNA: TGTGCCAGTAGTATAGGACTAGCGGGGGGGCAGAATGAGCAGTTCTTC. Protein sequence: CASSIGLAGGQNEQFF.

This clonotype was picked up many times. The rearrangement uses TRBV5-1 and TRBJ2-2; 10 bases map to TRBD1. The V gene's germline CDR1 is SGHRS and CDR2 YFSETQ. V lost 3 bases and J lost 3; bases outside the gene matches: 2. The CDR3 has 15 amino acids. As DNA, the CDR3 is TGCGCCAGCAGCTCGGGACAGGGGTACACCGGGGAGCTGTTTTTT. This encodes CASSSGQGYTGELFF.

This clonotype was counted many times. Here the CDR3 DNA reads TGCGCCAGCAGCCGGGACAGGACCTACAATGAGCAGTTCTTC. This gives the protein CASSRDRTYNEQFF. V is TRBV4-1 and J is TRBJ2-1, with TRBD1 identical over 8 bases. The CDR3 has 14 residues. From germline, CDR1 is MGHRA and CDR2 YSYEKL. V was clipped by 4 bases and J by 2 bases; unmatched bases: 1.

The sample holds many counts of this clonotype. The chain joins TRBV5-5 to TRBJ2-1; 7 nucleotides agree with TRBD1. The germline gives CDR1 SGHKS, CDR2 YYEKEE (reference sequence). J gave up 0 bases and V 4 bases, and 10 bases lay outside the gene matches. The CDR3 is made up of 17 amino acids. The CDR3 bases are TGTGCCAGCAGCCGGACAGGCGACGAGAGCTCCTACAATGAGCAGTTCTTC. Amino acids: CASSRTGDESSYNEQFF.

This clonotype was observed many times. This chain connects TRBV4-3 to TRBJ2-3; D uncertain. V was trimmed by 0 bases and J by 3 bases, leaving 10 bases between them. The CDR3 consists of 15 residues. CDR1 is LGHNA, CDR2 YSLEER, per germline. CDR3 loop: CASSQDPGRTDTQYF. The CDR3 coding sequence is TGCGCCAGCAGCCAAGACCCGGGTCGTACAGATACGCAGTATTTT.